A selection of T cell receptor beta chains follows, all from one sample in a study of blood T cell repertoires in COVID-19. TCRdb's copy holds only in-frame clones and misses some; the assay was immunoSEQ multiplex PCR. The sample records roughly 400,000 clones, about 90% being singletons. Material: peripheral blood. The receptors stem from a woman in her sixties with COVID-19, enrolled during active disease. The CDR3 runs from the conserved cysteine through the conserved F or W. D genes are given only for firm matches. Only some rows state a clone size, as once, few, many or a class for expanded clones.

size,J,D,V,CDR3,DNA
many,TRBJ2-1,TRBD2,TRBV24-1,CATSGALAGAPYNEQFF,TGTGCCACCAGTGGGGCCCTAGCGGGGGCCCCTTACAATGAGCAGTTCTTC
few,TRBJ1-1,.,TRBV10-2,CASSRDSDSLGTEAFF,TGCGCCAGCAGTCGCGACAGTGACTCACTGGGCACTGAAGCTTTCTTT
.,TRBJ2-1,.,TRBV23-1,CASSSWGTFSYNEQFF,TGCGCCAGCAGCAGTTGGGGGACTTTCTCCTACAATGAGCAGTTCTTC
.,TRBJ1-1,.,TRBV5-1,CASSSTITNTEAFF,TGCGCCAGCAGCTCGACAATAACGAACACTGAAGCTTTCTTT
.,TRBJ2-3,TRBD2,TRBV5-1,CASSEAGGSTDTQYF,TGCGCCAGCAGCGAAGCGGGGGGCTCTACAGATACGCAGTATTTT
once,TRBJ2-7,TRBD1,TRBV25-1,CASSSHRGLDEQYF,TGTGCCAGCAGTAGTCACAGGGGCCTGGACGAGCAGTACTTC
.,TRBJ2-3,.,TRBV3-1/TRBV3-2,CASSQEYGWSTDTQYF,TGTGCCAGCAGCCAAGAGTACGGGTGGAGCACAGATACGCAGTATTTT
.,TRBJ1-2,.,TRBV5-6,CASSSDIRNYGYTF,TGTGCCAGCAGCTCCGATATCAGGAACTATGGCTACACCTTC
.,TRBJ1-5,TRBD1,TRBV23-1,CASSQSSYWRTGVIPGPQHF,TGCGCCAGCAGTCAATCTAGTTACTGGAGGACAGGGGTAATTCCAGGGCCCCAGCATTTT
.,TRBJ1-6,TRBD1,TRBV3-1/TRBV3-2,CASRQGYNNSPLHF,TGTGCCAGCAGACAGGGGTATAATAATTCACCCCTCCACTTT
.,TRBJ2-1,TRBD1,TRBV4-2,CASSRRRGQVYNEQFF,TGTGCCAGCAGCCGGAGAAGGGGACAGGTCTACAATGAGCAGTTCTTC
.,TRBJ1-6,.,TRBV27,CASSLSPVYNSPLHF,TGTGCCAGCAGTTTATCTCCTGTATATAATTCACCCCTCCACTTT
.,TRBJ2-2,.,TRBV25-1,CASRKGVTGELFF,TGTGCCAGCAGAAAAGGGGTTACCGGGGAGCTGTTTTTT
.,TRBJ2-3,TRBD2,TRBV13,CASIQRGPGDTQYF,TGTGCCAGCATCCAGCGGGGGCCGGGAGATACGCAGTATTTT
.,TRBJ1-6,.,TRBV27,CASSFFTQGQSPLHF,TGTGCCAGCAGTTTTTTTACCCAGGGTCAATCACCCCTCCACTTT
.,TRBJ1-2,.,TRBV5-1,CASSYQGYYGYTF,TGCGCCAGCAGCTACCAGGGCTACTATGGCTACACCTTC
.,TRBJ1-6,.,TRBV5-1,CASSLADRHNSPLHF,TGCGCCAGCAGCTTAGCTGACAGACATAATTCACCCCTCCACTTT
once,TRBJ2-7,.,TRBV27,CASSLSPGTYEQYF,TGTGCCAGCAGTTTAAGTCCGGGGACCTACGAGCAGTACTTC
.,TRBJ2-7,.,TRBV5-5,CASSSRGGYYEQYF,TGTGCCAGCAGCTCCCGAGGTGGTTACTACGAGCAGTACTTC
.,TRBJ1-2,.,TRBV5-1,CASGLGRGASITYGYTF,TGCGCCAGCGGCCTGGGGAGGGGCGCGTCCATTACGTATGGCTACACCTTC
.,TRBJ2-5,.,TRBV18,CASSPGTYQETQYF,TGTGCCAGCTCCCCCGGGACATACCAAGAGACCCAGTACTTC
once,TRBJ1-6,.,TRBV10-2,CASCSTGESPLHF,TGCGCCAGCTGCTCGACAGGAGAGTCACCCCTCCACTTT
.,TRBJ1-3,.,TRBV5-1,CASSLAGSSGNTIYF,TGCGCCAGCAGCTTGGCCGGTAGCTCTGGAAACACCATATATTTT
.,TRBJ1-4,TRBD1,TRBV5-8,CASSFGTVAGKLFF,TGTGCCAGCAGCTTTGGGACAGTGGCGGGGAAACTGTTTTTT
.,TRBJ2-5,.,TRBV6-5,CASSYYDGLGETQYF,TGTGCCAGCAGTTACTACGACGGCCTCGGGGAGACCCAGTACTTC
once,TRBJ2-1,.,TRBV5-1,CASSLGAGYNEQFF,TGCGCCAGCAGCTTGGGGGCAGGTTACAATGAGCAGTTCTTC
.,TRBJ1-6,.,TRBV30,CASSMAGSYNSPLHF,TGTGCCTCCTCAATGGCAGGCTCCTATAATTCACCCCTCCACTTT
.,TRBJ1-2,TRBD1,TRBV9,CASSLSQGAGYTF,TGTGCCAGCAGCTTAAGCCAGGGGGCCGGCTACACCTTC
.,TRBJ1-2,TRBD1,TRBV19,CASRRRTGGLYNYGYTF,TGTGCCAGTAGACGTCGGACAGGGGGCTTATATAACTATGGCTACACCTTC
.,TRBJ1-4,.,TRBV4-1,CASSQGFGGEKLFF,TGCGCCAGCAGCCAGGGGTTTGGCGGGGAAAAACTGTTTTTT
few,TRBJ1-1,.,TRBV28,CASKQTPRIDEAFF,TGTGCCAGCAAACAGACCCCAAGGATAGATGAAGCTTTCTTT
few,TRBJ1-2,.,TRBV27,CASSSGHPYGYTF,TGTGCCAGCAGTTCGGGACACCCATATGGCTACACCTTC
.,TRBJ1-1,TRBD1,TRBV7-9,CASLQGQGSPEAFF,TGTGCCAGCCTTCAAGGACAGGGTTCCCCTGAAGCTTTCTTT
once,TRBJ2-2,TRBD1,TRBV9,CASSVVGQGLPGELFF,TGTGCCAGCAGCGTAGTTGGACAGGGGCTTCCCGGGGAGCTGTTTTTT
.,TRBJ2-1,.,TRBV7-3,CASSYTGSGEQFF,TGTGCCAGCAGCTATACAGGGAGTGGCGAGCAGTTCTTC
.,TRBJ2-1,TRBD2,TRBV5-1,CASSSGTSGGGSSYNEQFF,TGCGCCAGCAGCTCCGGGACTAGCGGGGGTGGTAGCTCCTACAATGAGCAGTTCTTC
.,TRBJ1-4,.,TRBV19,CASSRQSTNEKLFF,TGTGCCAGTAGTCGACAGTCAACTAATGAAAAACTGTTTTTT
.,TRBJ1-3,TRBD1,TRBV10-3,CAISGDRGAGNTIYF,TGTGCCATCAGCGGGGACAGGGGTGCTGGAAACACCATATATTTT
few,TRBJ1-1,TRBD1,TRBV5-6,CASRGQGSSTEAFF,TGTGCCAGCAGGGGACAGGGATCAAGCACTGAAGCTTTCTTT
.,TRBJ2-3,TRBD1,TRBV6-5,CASSPQGSTTDTQYF,TGTGCCAGCAGTCCACAGGGGTCAACGACAGATACGCAGTATTTT
.,TRBJ2-1,.,TRBV27,CASSFPGTSPYNEQFF,TGTGCCAGCAGTTTTCCAGGCACAAGCCCCTACAATGAGCAGTTCTTC
.,TRBJ2-1,.,TRBV12-3/TRBV12-4,CASSSRQEQFF,TGTGCCAGCAGTTCGCGACAGGAGCAGTTCTTC
once,TRBJ1-2,TRBD1,TRBV5-4,CASSLNGVGQSYGYTF,TGTGCCAGCAGCTTAAATGGTGTGGGACAGAGTTATGGCTACACCTTC
.,TRBJ2-3,.,TRBV5-1,CASSWRTGYTQYF,TGCGCCAGCAGCTGGAGAACGGGGTATACGCAGTATTTT
.,TRBJ1-2,TRBD1,TRBV3-1/TRBV3-2,CASSPRQGWVNYGYTF,TGTGCCAGCAGCCCCAGACAGGGATGGGTTAACTATGGCTACACCTTC
once,TRBJ1-1,.,TRBV19,CASMGQLNTEAFF,TGTGCCAGTATGGGGCAGTTGAACACTGAAGCTTTCTTT